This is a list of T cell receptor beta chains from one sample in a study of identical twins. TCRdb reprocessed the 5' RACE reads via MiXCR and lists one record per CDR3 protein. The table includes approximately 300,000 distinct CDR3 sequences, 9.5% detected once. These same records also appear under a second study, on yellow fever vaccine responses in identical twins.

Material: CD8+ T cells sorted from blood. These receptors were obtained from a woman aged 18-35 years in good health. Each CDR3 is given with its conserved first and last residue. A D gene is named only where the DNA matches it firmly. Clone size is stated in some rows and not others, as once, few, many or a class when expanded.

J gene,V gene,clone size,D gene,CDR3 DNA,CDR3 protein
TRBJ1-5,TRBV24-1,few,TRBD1,TGTGCCACCAGCGGAGGGACAGAATTTGAATCACCGCCCCAGCATTTT,CATSGGTEFESPPQHF
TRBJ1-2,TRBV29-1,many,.,TGCAGCGTTGAAGTACGCCACGCAGCTAACTATGGCTACACCTTC,CSVEVRHAANYGYTF
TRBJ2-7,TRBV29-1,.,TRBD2,TGCAGCGTTGAGTTAGCGGGACGCTACGAGCAGTACTTC,CSVELAGRYEQYF
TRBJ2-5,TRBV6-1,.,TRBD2,TGTGCCAGCAGTGTAGCGGGAGAGACCCAGTACTTC,CASSVAGETQYF
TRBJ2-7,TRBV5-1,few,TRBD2,TGCGCCAGCAGCTTGCGGGGGGAGGACGAGCAGTACTTC,CASSLRGEDEQYF
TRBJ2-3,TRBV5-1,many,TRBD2,TGCGCCAGCAGCGGACTAGCGGGGGGCGACACAGATACGCAGTATTTT,CASSGLAGGDTDTQYF
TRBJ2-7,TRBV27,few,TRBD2,TGTGCCAGCAAGCTAGGGAGGGACTCCTACGAGCAGTACTTC,CASKLGRDSYEQYF
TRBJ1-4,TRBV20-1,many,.,TGCAGTGCTAGGCCCCTGGGGGGGGGTGAAAAACTGTTTTTT,CSARPLGGGEKLFF
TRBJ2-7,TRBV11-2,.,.,TGTGCCAGCAGCTTTAGTGCCCCCTACGAGCAGTACTTC,CASSFSAPYEQYF
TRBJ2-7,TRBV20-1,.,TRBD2,TGCAGTGCTAGAGGGAGGGAGGGCCCCCACGAGCAGTACTTC,CSARGREGPHEQYF
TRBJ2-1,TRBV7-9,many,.,TGTGCCAGCAGCTTAAAGGCTAGCCCCAATGAGCAGTTCTTC,CASSLKASPNEQFF
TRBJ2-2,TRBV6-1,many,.,TGTGCCAGCAGTGAAGGATGGGAGGCGAACACCGGGGAGCTGTTTTTT,CASSEGWEANTGELFF
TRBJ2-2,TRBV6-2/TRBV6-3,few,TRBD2,TGTGCCAGCAGTTTATACGGGACTAGCGGGAGATTAGACACCGGGGAGCTGTTTTTT,CASSLYGTSGRLDTGELFF
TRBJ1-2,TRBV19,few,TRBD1,TGTGCCAGTAGTATAGGACAGGGGAAGACCTTC,CASSIGQGKTF
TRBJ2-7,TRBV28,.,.,TGTGCCTGCAGTTTCACAGGCGAGCAGTACTTC,CACSFTGEQYF
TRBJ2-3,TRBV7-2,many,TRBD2,TGTGCCAGCAGCTTAACGCTAGCGGGGGCCACAGATACGCAGTATTTT,CASSLTLAGATDTQYF
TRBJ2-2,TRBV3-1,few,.,TGTGCCAGCAGTGACCCCGACGGGCCCCGGGAGCTGTTTTTT,CASSDPDGPRELFF
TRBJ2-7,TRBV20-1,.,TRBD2,TGCAGTGCTAGAGCTATAGCGGGAGGTTCCTACGAGCAGTACTTC,CSARAIAGGSYEQYF
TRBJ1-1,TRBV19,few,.,TGTGCCAGTAGTATTGGGGCAGCCTCTGAAGCTTTCTTT,CASSIGAASEAFF